This note documents a single T cell receptor (beta chain) sequence. This clone was counted once. Its cognate antigen has yet to be identified. No much larger clone exists at a distance of one base, and base qualities are not known. The cohort was made up of hundreds of healthy bone marrow donors. Cohort members were all nominally healthy when sampled, although unrecorded immune exposures were likely present. The donor tested CMV seronegative and was one of the 352 seronegative cohort members. A peripheral blood sample was provided by each donor, and peripheral blood mononuclear cells were used for TCR beta sequencing. Genomic DNA was extracted from the blood cell samples with the Qiagen DNeasy Blood Extraction Kit. Receptor amplification or capture employed the immunoSEQ multiplex PCR assay. A mixture of 60 forward primers for TCR Vbeta segments and 13 reverse primers for TCR Jbeta segments was used in the multiplex PCR. Amplification of the CDR3 region of rearranged TCR beta genes was performed with a multiplex PCR assay on genomic DNA. Amplified TCR beta libraries were sequenced as 87-base-pair reads on the Illumina HiSeq System. On the study's bioinformatics: In a later analysis, tens of millions of unique TCR beta chains were counted across the approximately 620 repertoires, and approximately 9.9 million of these chains were shared by at least two donors. Raw reads were error-corrected and collapsed into unique sequences with a nearest-neighbor algorithm that merged closely related sequences to remove PCR and sequencing errors. V, D and J gene segments were assigned by aligning CDR3 sequences to IMGT reference sequences. For a sequence to be retained, a match of at least six nucleotides to both a V gene segment and a J gene segment was required. Rearrangements were classified as productive when the CDR3 lacked stop codons and remained in frame with V and J, and all other rearrangements were classified as non-productive. CDR3 was defined according to IMGT convention as the region running from the second conserved V-encoded cysteine to the conserved J-encoded phenylalanine. The earlier analysis of some 550 of the donors excluded any sequence lacking an unambiguous match to a single V gene segment. An earlier analysis of fewer than 650 of the donors classified V segments as functional when productive rearrangements were above 56.7% and as segregating when the standard deviation between donors was above 5%. A statistical classification framework was built for diagnosing cytomegalovirus status from the catalog of TCR beta chain sequences. In a later analysis, V and J genes were assigned by comparing TCR nucleotide sequences against IMGT/GENE-DB human TR gene sequences. The TCRdist pipeline was used in a later analysis to assign CDR3 sequences and most-parsimonious VDJ recombination scenarios. In a later analysis, every TCR beta chain was defined by the combination of its CDR3 amino acid sequence and its V-gene family, and reads without a unique V-gene family were dropped. In a later analysis, a few hundred highly shared, low-generation-probability nucleotide sequences were removed to address suspected cross-contamination and a sequencing artifact. A later analysis calculated a clonal expansion index for each public chain from normalized within-repertoire ranks of inferred template counts. In a later analysis, generation probabilities were computed using a VDJ recombination model fitted to out-of-frame rearrangements, and the results were checked against IGoR. In a later analysis, hypergeometric tests were used to score TCR-TCR, TCR-HLA and TCR-CMV co-occurrence, with a repertoire-size bias correction applied to TCR pairs. A later analysis estimated false discovery rates by permuting HLA or CMV assignments 20 times. In a later analysis, co-occurring TCRs were grouped using DBSCAN, with TCRdist sequence similarity added in when clustering inside HLA-allele-positive subsets. Repertoires with fewer than 30,000 or more than 120,000 public chains were left out of co-occurrence clustering, as were about five repertoires with anomalous nucleotide sharing. TCRdb took over this immuneACCESS table, retaining in-frame rearrangements with V and J assigned. Such tables are incomplete; in checked studies, under half of the missing clones stem from an unresolved V gene, and the remainder is unexplained. V, J and clone size derive from that table, while D and trimming were established from the DNA sequence. A total of a few hundred thousand clones appear in this sample, about four fifths of them only once. Of the sample, roughly 0.31% is held by the ten largest clones.

The source of the sample is a study of cytomegalovirus exposure and HLA in healthy donors (dated by TCRdb to between 2016 and 2019). Background on the whole study: An earlier analysis of 550 to 700 of the donors reported about 250 Gb of sequence data and around 110 million unique TCR beta sequences from roughly 200 million T cells. An early release that covered fewer than 750 HLA-typed donors contained approximately 320 gigabases of sequencing data and tens of millions of unique TCR sequences. Of the roughly 400 genotyped donors, roughly 76% were placed in the genetic ancestry cluster associated with self-reported Caucasian donors. The study was designed to test whether signatures of past pathogen exposure could be identified by cataloging public T cell receptors. Using immunosequencing, the study profiled T cell repertoires from about 620 subjects and related those repertoires to cytomegalovirus serostatus. Besides the first cohort of approximately 710 subjects, a separate validation cohort made up of 120 different subjects was used. The study combined high-throughput TCR immunosequencing, statistical association of individual TCRs with disease status, and machine learning to predict cytomegalovirus infection status. To study patterns of TCR occurrence, a later analysis re-analyzed previously published TCR beta repertoires from under 750 donors and added high-resolution HLA genotyping. In the later analysis, no new phenotypic data were used to find candidate immune exposures; instead, reliance was placed on TCR beta sequences and their occurrence across donors. In an earlier analysis of roughly 600 of the donors, high-throughput TCR beta sequencing was used to judge whether each TCR beta V gene segment behaved as functional or pseudogenic. Donor age, sex, ethnicity and CMV serostatus were compiled together with the repertoire data. In a later genetic analysis, genome-wide SNP genotypes for about 55% of the roughly 670 donors were used, and that subset was treated as a discovery cohort. Every discovery cohort repertoire had been produced on one sequencing platform. HLA typing covered class I and class II loci at four-digit resolution. The number of donors typed differed by locus, with roughly 620-630 for A, B, C, DRB1 and DQB1, more than 500 for DQA1, about 610 for DPA1, and over 400 for DPB1. Roughly 5 DR-DQ haplotypes were treated as single units for association and clustering because of strong linkage in the cohort. Across around 400 genotyped donors of the cohort, an average of about 250,000 unique TCR beta nucleotide sequences per donor were sequenced, and 15% to 20% of those sequences were non-productive.

The study at large found these results: A total of 150 to 200 TCR beta chains were listed by the study as associated with cytomegalovirus. A few of the identified cytomegalovirus-associated TCR beta chains were confirmed in vitro to be specific for cytomegalovirus antigens. According to a later genetic analysis, donors in an Asian-associated ancestry cluster had fewer N-insertions in productive TCRs than the approximately 630-donor mean. The classifier was reported to diagnose cytomegalovirus status with high specificity and sensitivity in both the original cohort and the validation cohort. In a later genetic analysis, a missense DCLRE1C variant was associated with V-gene and J-gene trimming of TCR beta chains, and the association was replicated in an independent cohort. Assigning TCR associations to individual alleles was difficult when HLA alleles, especially DR and DQ, strongly co-occurred. In an earlier analysis of some 550 of the donors, most TCR beta V segments were observed in productive rearrangements about 90% or about 30% of the time, broadly matching IMGT annotations. Several of the top co-occurrence clusters appeared to be linked to parvovirus B19, influenza, CMV and Epstein-Barr virus, according to a later analysis. According to a later analysis, TCR association rates differed among HLA loci, with DRB1 alleles showing the most associated TCRs and HLA-C alleles showing the fewest. The sequencing pipeline was judged likely to have produced a cluster of highly shared sequence variants as a technical artifact. Because counts were too low, about 15 rarely observed V segments, including chromosome 9 orphons, were left out of the earlier analysis of a few hundred of the donors. Most CMV-associated TCR beta chains appeared to be HLA-restricted in a later analysis, and the HLA associations seemed to be driven largely by CMV exposure. Specific HLA alleles were associated with 15,000 to 20,000 TCR beta sequences at a false discovery rate of 0.05 in a later analysis. Presence/absence analyses assumed roughly uniform sequencing depth across donors, an assumption that may not hold. CMV serostatus was the only immune exposure information available for the cohort. In this cohort, only TCR beta chains were sequenced, and detectable features were limited by the absence of alpha or paired-chain data. Most TCR sequences were seen in very few donors, while some public TCRs were found in many individuals. HLA typing was unavailable for some donors at each locus, so association tests used only the typed subset. A further reported finding was that TCR beta sequences accurately predicted the HLA-A and HLA-B alleles for most subjects in the first cohort. A later analysis found that HLA-associated TCR beta chains were more clonally expanded and had lower generation probabilities than equally common non-associated chains. It was suggested by the authors that the approach could potentially be generalized to other disease states and immunological phenotypes. Correlated functional status among segregating V segments might be attributable to linkage disequilibrium, but an unknown experimental factor could not be ruled out.

This clonotype originated in a girl between 2 and 10 years old in good health and CMV-seronegative. The sequencing input was PBMCs.

The CDR3 region: CASSSTGAPSTDTQYF. The sequence in DNA is TGCGCCAGCAGCTCTACAGGTGCCCCTAGCACAGATACGCAGTATTTT. The chain joins TRBV5-1 to TRBJ2-3; TRBD1 is a possible D gene, resting on 5 matching bases. CDR1 and CDR2, per the germline V gene, are SGHRS and YFSETQ. Counted from cysteine to phenylalanine, this CDR3 has 16 amino acids. This entry keeps only the CDR3 DNA: 48 bases, framed from base 1. The junction shows trimming of 3 bases on V and 0 bases on J, plus 14 bases between the germline ends.